This TCR beta chain originates from a study of shared clonotypes between healthy human individuals. Study-level information: Three plates each covered CD4 naive and memory; CD8 naive two, CD8 memory one.

Sequenced by immunoSEQ multiplex PCR; TCRdb stores in-frame clones only, minus some. This sample yields 1 million to 1.3 million clones, of which roughly 74% are seen a single time; 0.6% to 0.7% belongs to the top ten. Trimming shortened V by 4 bases and J by 1 base, and 14 bases separated the two germline ends. Germline assignment: CDR1 SGHNT and CDR2 YYREEE (reference sequence). CDR3 length: 15 amino acids. Sequencing was done on a sample of memory CD4+ T cells from PBMCs. Subset: CD45RA-negative fraction. The TCR comes from a man younger than 35 in good health. Some clones in this sample may be carry-over from other donors' samples. The chain combines TRBV5-4 with TRBJ1-1; TRBD1 might be the D (5 bases). The CDR3 bases are TGTGCCAGCAGCCCTTTCGGGACGTCGAACACTGAAGCTTTCTTT. Protein sequence: CASSPFGTSNTEAFF.